This record looks at one T cell receptor beta chain sequence and its context. The CDR3 is 14 residues long. Germline V lookup: CDR1 SGHVS, CDR2 FNYEAQ. Trimming took off 6 bases at V and 9 bases at J, with 18 bases between the two ends. The data were obtained in a study of neurological immune-mediated disorders. MiXCR, applied by TCRdb to the 5' RACE reads, yields one record per CDR3 protein. The repertoire has over 65,000 distinct CDR3 sequences, approximately 2.8% of them found once; the top ten carry about 1.1%. The receptor was isolated from a woman aged 25 to 39 with multiple sclerosis. The V and J genes are TRBV7-6 and TRBJ2-1, with D possibly called TRBD1 or TRBD2 (5 bases each). The sample comprised PBMCs. The CDR3, as DNA: TGTGCCAGCAGTTCTACCCTAGGGACCGGTGAGCAGTTCTTC. It yields the protein CASSSTLGTGEQFF.